These 2 T cell receptor beta chains came from one sample sequenced in a study of a mutant IDH1 vaccine in newly diagnosed glioma. Sample time point: week 35, safety follow-up. Mutant IDH1 20-mer peptide, at 300 ug, made up each vaccine dose, with topical imiquimod. Profiling relied on immunoSEQ multiplex PCR, and the TCRdb table lists in-frame clones only, not all of them. Of roughly 51,000 clones listed, around 80% were seen once; the top ten hold about 7%. No antigen has been identified for these receptors. The specimen was PBMCs, collected from a glioma patient whose treatment included an IDH1 peptide vaccine. Receptors were obtained from a man aged 35-49 years with glioma.

V usage is TRBV13 and J usage is TRBJ1-1, with 8 bases matching TRBD1. Trimming cost V 5 bases and J 3 bases; bases outside gene matches: 11. The length of the CDR3 is 16 residues. Germline CDR1 is PRHDT and CDR2 is FYEKMQ (reference sequence). This chain's CDR3 is CASSLGTGPIHTEAFF. The CDR3 bases are TGTGCCAGCAGCCTCGGGACAGGCCCGATACACACTGAAGCTTTCTTT.

The chain combines TRBV20-1 with TRBJ2-5, with D unclear. V was pared by 3 bases and J by 14 bases, with 13 bases between. The CDR3 runs 10 residues. Germline V lookup: CDR1 DFQATT, CDR2 SNEGSKA (reference sequence). The CDR3 DNA sequence: TGCAGTGCTAGCGGGCCGGAATTTTACTTC. Its translation: CSASGPEFYF.